The clone carrying this T cell receptor (beta chain) was counted between two and nine times. The germline gives CDR1 SQVTM, CDR2 ANQGSEA. V lost 0 bases, J lost 8 bases, and 7 bases lay in between. The CDR3 length is 11 residues. This record comes from a study of human T cells and chemical hapten exposure. From the RACE reads, TCRdb called clonotypes with MiXCR, one entry per CDR3 protein. The sample gives more than 60,000 distinct CDR3 sequences, 9% to 12% of which show up once; 6.8% is in the top ten. Time point given: patch test 2, 6 weeks after DPC sensitization. Treatment noted: therapeutic diphenylcyclopropenone sensitization with weekly scalp DPC.

This clonotype originated in a woman between 45 and 60 years old with alopecia areata. Some clones in this sample may be carry-over from other donors' samples. Sequencing was performed on whole blood, taken in connection with sensitization to the hapten diphenylcyclopropenone (DPC). V usage is TRBV29-1 and J usage is TRBJ1-2; the D is unclear. The CDR3 region is CSVEDRRGYTF. The CDR3 region has the DNA TGCAGCGTTGAAGATCGGCGAGGCTACACCTTC.